One T cell receptor beta chain is described in this entry. Source study methods: Scientists estimated how many nucleated cells there were by amplifying reference gene primers. Some clones are missing from TCRdb's copy, which holds only in-frame ones; the method was immunoSEQ multiplex PCR. V, J and clone size derive from that table, while D and trimming were established from the DNA sequence. The sample lists 200,000 to 250,000 clones, around four fifths occurring once. This entry belongs to a study of blood T cell repertoires in COVID-19. On the study more broadly: Acute-phase and convalescent COVID-19 samples originated in the United States, Italy and Spain. PBMCs, B-cell-depleted T cells, or T cells were the source of the cDNA or gDNA that made up the material.

Trimming took 1 base from V and 2 from J, leaving 9 bases between them. The length of the CDR3 is 14 residues. Per germline, CDR1 PRHDT and CDR2 FYEKMQ (reference sequence). The sequence derives from a woman aged 60-75 years with active or convalescent COVID-19. The chain carries TRBV13 and TRBJ2-7; D ambiguous. The specimen was peripheral blood. The CDR3 DNA reads as TGTGCCAGCAGCTTAGACCGCGGTACCTACGAGCAGTACTTC. This sequence encodes CASSLDRGTYEQYF.